This TCR beta chain was identified in a study of T cells in women clearing cervical HPV infection. Method: immunoSEQ multiplex PCR; TCRdb's copy keeps in-frame clones and lacks some. With tens of thousands of clones in the sample, the ten largest clones hold 12%. A note on this clone: The read ends 3 residues early relative to the CDR3; the germline J gene fills the gap.

This CDR3 comprises 13 residues. Germline lookup yields CDR1 SEHNR and CDR2 FQNEAQ (reference sequence). V and J are TRBV7-9 and TRBJ2-3, with TRBD2 matching over 7 bases. The origin of this receptor is a woman aged 18-70 years with a cervical HPV16 infection that either progressed to CIN3+ or cleared (not recorded which). Sequencing was carried out using blood buffy coat. The CDR3 spells CASKRGAQETQYF. Incomplete CDR3 DNA: TGTGCCAGCAAGCGGGGCGCACAAGAGACG.